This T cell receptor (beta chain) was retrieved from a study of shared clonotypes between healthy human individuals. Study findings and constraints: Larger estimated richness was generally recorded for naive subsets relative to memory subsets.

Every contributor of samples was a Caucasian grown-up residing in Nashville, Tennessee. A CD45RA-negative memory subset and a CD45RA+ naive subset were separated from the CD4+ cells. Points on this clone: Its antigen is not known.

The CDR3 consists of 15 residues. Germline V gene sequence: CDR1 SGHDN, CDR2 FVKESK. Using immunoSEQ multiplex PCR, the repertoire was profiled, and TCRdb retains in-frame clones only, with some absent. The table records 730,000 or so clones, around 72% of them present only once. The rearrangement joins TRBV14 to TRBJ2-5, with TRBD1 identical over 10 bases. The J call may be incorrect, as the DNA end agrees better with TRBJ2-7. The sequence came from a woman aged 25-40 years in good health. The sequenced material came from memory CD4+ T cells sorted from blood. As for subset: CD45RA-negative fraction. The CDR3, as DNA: TGTGCCAGCACCATAAGGGGGACAGGGGCACACGAGCAGTACTTC. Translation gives CASTIRGTGAHEQYF.